This T cell receptor beta chain was retrieved from a study of shared clonotypes between healthy human individuals (dated by TCRdb to the early 2020s). Looking at the study overall: A couple of women and three men aged 18 to 49 years were included in the cohort. For each donor, CD4 naive and CD4 memory were each run on three plates, CD8 naive on two plates, and CD8 memory on one plate. The study deeply sequenced blood TCR repertoires of five healthy adults to estimate repertoire size and the extent of clonotype sharing between individuals. Libraries were prepared and TCR repertoires were sequenced by different laboratories using diverse techniques, in order to increase sequencing depth and limit assay-specific biases. Per donor, leukapheresis produced somewhere between about 0.94 and 9 billion PBMCs. Overall study results and their limits: Across a few donors, roughly 5.4% of naive CD4, roughly 3.5% of naive CD8, about 2.3% of memory CD4, and approximately 0.4% of memory CD8 clonotypes were shared. Even with the large sequencing depth, rarefaction of the sorted-subset datasets indicated that sequencing was incomplete. Clonotypes shared by all four sorted-subset donors showed higher generation probabilities than non-shared clonotypes. Because the study included a small number of donors, the genetic and exposure-history diversity represented was limited. Sampling was restricted to blood, and TCR repertoires in tissue are likely to differ from TCR repertoires in blood. Based on pairwise subsampling, the degree of clonotype sharing among donors was expected to be affected by sequencing depth. Naive subsets generally had larger estimated clonotype richness than memory subsets did.

Donors were healthy HIV-negative adults with no recently reported acute infections or vaccinations. Every donor was a Caucasian adult residing in Nashville, Tennessee, USA. CD8 memory samples consisted of magnetically selected CD45RO+ cells combined with CCR7-negative CD45RA+ effector memory (TemRA) cells. After blood collection by leukapheresis, PBMCs were isolated using Ficoll-Histopaque density gradient centrifugation and then cryopreserved in the vapor phase of liquid nitrogen. Analytical flow cytometry was used to check the purity and quantity of each magnetically sorted T cell population. Genomic DNA was isolated from each sorted fraction and quantified by UV absorbance on a Nanodrop 2000c. CDR1 and CDR2 (LNHNV, YYDKDF) derive from the germline V gene (reference sequence). The trim is 0 bases for V and 5 bases for J, with a gap of 11 bases between the germline ends. Inclusive of the bounding cysteine and phenylalanine, the CDR3 is 15 residues long. This entry keeps only the CDR3 DNA: 45 bases, framed from base 1.

As regards this clone: Its antigen specificity is not known. No much larger clone exists at a distance of one base, and base qualities are not known.

Using the deep immunoSEQ assay, TCR CDR3 regions were amplified from genomic DNA by multiplex PCR. Extracted genomic DNA from each cell subset was distributed evenly across all wells of several immunoSEQ 96-well plates, and each plate was treated as a replicate. For sorted subsets, each replicate PCR was loaded with 200 ng genomic DNA, equivalent to 30,000 or so T cell genomes. Purified libraries were measured with a Qubit 3.0 fluorometer, size-checked on a Bioanalyzer 2100, and measured again with the KAPA Library Quantification kit. Every immunoSEQ 96-well plate was sequenced on a dedicated single-read 150-cycle Illumina NextSeq 550 flow cell. Regarding the original processing steps: Because only junctional sequences without quality scores were contained in the immunoSEQ output, filtering matching that applied to full-length reads could not be performed. To assign V/J genes and CDR3, sequences were annotated using PyIR, a Python wrapper for IgBLAST v1.9, with IMGT germline references. Reads with weak V/J assignments (E-value above 1e-6), missing CDR3, stop codons, out-of-frame junctions, or ambiguous translated residues were removed. V3J clonotypes were defined as sequences sharing the same inferred V gene, J gene, and CDR3 amino acid sequence. Percentage overlap between repertoires was computed as shared unique clonotypes divided by the size of the smaller repertoire. RTK rarefaction, the Chao1 estimator, and Recon v2.1 estimates of unobserved clonotypes were used to assess repertoire richness. Generation probabilities were computed with OLGA for all TCRbeta clonotypes obtained by the gDNA method from a few donors. Drawn from immuneACCESS, this table holds only the in-frame rearrangements with V and J called that TCRdb kept. Clones are partly lost; checked studies trace under half to an unresolved V gene and leave the rest unexplained. The V and J calls and the clone size are those of that table, but D and trimming were determined from the DNA. A total of fewer than 850,000 clones appear in this sample, about nine tenths of them only once. In total, the top ten clones hold 30% to 40% of the sample.

The sequence was collected from a young man in good health. Some clones in this sample may be carry-over from other donors' samples. The chain employs TRBV15 and TRBJ1-3; the D gene lacks a confident call. Sequenced input: memory CD8+ T cells from PBMCs. The sample's cell subset or site label is to be understood as: CD45RO+ cells pooled with CCR7-negative TemRA cells. In nucleotides, the sequence is TGTGCCACCAGCAGAGATCCGGGTTTACGAAACACCATATATTTT. Its protein reads: CATSRDPGLRNTIYF.